The clone carrying this T cell receptor beta chain was detected once. Its target is unknown. Sample time point: new active TB diagnosis, blood taken before or within 7 days of starting treatment. The data originate from a study of T cells in tuberculosis. On the study more broadly: CD1B tetramers identified T cells specific for mycobacterial lipid GMM.

The CDR3 totals 12 residues. Germline assignment: CDR1 MDHEN and CDR2 SYDVKM. V lost 3 bases, J lost 6 bases, and 9 bases lay in between. The protocol was immunoSEQ multiplex PCR, while the TCRdb copy is restricted to in-frame clones and leaves out a portion. The data hold about 33,000 clones, with roughly 85% observed a single time. Findings of the study overall: Smaller distances to GMM-specific TCRs suggested their expansion in active tuberculosis.

V usage is TRBV28 and J usage is TRBJ2-7; D not resolved. Sequenced material: PBMCs, taken at tuberculosis diagnosis. This clonotype was obtained from an adult with tuberculosis. CDR3 protein: CASSFGQFEQYF. DNA of the CDR3: TGTGCCAGCAGTTTTGGGCAGTTCGAGCAGTACTTC. The full variable domain, rest sourced from reference TRBV28 and TRBJ2-7, is DVKVTQSSRYLVKRTGEKVFLECVQDMDHENMFWYRQDPGLGLRLIYFSYDVKMKEKGDIPEGYSVSREKKERFSLILESASTNQTSMYLCASSFGQFEQYFGPGTRLTVT.